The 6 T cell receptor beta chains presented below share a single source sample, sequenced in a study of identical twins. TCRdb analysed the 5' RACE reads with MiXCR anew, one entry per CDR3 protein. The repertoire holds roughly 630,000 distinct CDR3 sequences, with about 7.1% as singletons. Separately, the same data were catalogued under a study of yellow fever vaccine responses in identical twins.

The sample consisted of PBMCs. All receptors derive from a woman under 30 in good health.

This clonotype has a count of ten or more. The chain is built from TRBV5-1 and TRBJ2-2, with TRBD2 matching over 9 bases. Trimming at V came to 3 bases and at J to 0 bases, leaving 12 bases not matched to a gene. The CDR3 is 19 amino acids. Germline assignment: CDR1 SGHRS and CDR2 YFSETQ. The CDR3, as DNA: TGCGCCAGCAGCTCGACGATTAATTTAGCGGGAGCGAACACCGGGGAGCTGTTTTTT. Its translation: CASSSTINLAGANTGELFF.

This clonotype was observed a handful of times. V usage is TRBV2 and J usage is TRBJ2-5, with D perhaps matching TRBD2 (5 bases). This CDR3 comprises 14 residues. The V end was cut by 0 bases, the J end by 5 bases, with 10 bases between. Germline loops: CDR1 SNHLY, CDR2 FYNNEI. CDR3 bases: TGTGCCAGCAGTGAAGCTGGTGGAGGTGAGACCCAGTACTTC. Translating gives CASSEAGGGETQYF. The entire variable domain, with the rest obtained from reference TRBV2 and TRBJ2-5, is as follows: EPEVTQTPSHQVTQMGQEVILRCVPISNHLYFYWYRQILGQKVEFLVSFYNNEISEKSEIFDDQFSVERPDGSNFTLKIRSTKLEDSAMYFCASSEAGGGETQYFGPGTRLLVL.

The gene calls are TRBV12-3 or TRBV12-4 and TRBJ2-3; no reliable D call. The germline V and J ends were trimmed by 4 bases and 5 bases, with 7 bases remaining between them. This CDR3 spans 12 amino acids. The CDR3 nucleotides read TGTGCCAGCAGTTCCAAAAAAGATACGCAGTATTTT. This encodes CASSSKKDTQYF.

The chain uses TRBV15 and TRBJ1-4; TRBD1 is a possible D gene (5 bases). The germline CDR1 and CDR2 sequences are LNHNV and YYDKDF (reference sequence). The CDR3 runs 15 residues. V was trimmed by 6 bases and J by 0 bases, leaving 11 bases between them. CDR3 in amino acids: CATRPDRATNEKLFF. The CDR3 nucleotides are TGTGCCACCAGACCCGACAGAGCAACTAATGAAAAACTGTTTTTT.

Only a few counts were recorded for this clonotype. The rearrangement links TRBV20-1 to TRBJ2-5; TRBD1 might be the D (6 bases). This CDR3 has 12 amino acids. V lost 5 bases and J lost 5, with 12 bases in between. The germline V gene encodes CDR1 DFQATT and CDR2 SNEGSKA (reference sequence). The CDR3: CSAEQGGETQYF. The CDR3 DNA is TGCAGTGCTGAACAGGGCGGCGAGACCCAGTACTTC.

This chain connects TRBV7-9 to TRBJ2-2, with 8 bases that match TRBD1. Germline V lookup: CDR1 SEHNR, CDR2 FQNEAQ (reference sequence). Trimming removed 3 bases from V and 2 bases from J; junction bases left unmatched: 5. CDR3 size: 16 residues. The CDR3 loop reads CASSFKTGENTGELFF. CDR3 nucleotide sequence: TGTGCCAGCAGCTTCAAGACAGGGGAAAACACCGGGGAGCTGTTTTTT.